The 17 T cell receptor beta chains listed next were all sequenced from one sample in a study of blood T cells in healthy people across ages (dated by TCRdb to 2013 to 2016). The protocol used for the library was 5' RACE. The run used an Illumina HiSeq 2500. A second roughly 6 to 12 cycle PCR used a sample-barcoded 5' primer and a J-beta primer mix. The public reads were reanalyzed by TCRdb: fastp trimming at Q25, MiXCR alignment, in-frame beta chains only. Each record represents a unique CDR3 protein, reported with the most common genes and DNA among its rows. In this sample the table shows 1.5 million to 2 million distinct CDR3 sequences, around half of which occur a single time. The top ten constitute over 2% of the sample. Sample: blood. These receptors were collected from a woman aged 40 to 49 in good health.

The CDR3 DNA follows: TGTGCCAGCAGTTACCGAACAGGATCTTCTCTTGATGGCTACACCTTC. Translated: CASSYRTGSSLDGYTF. The chain has TRBV6-5 and TRBJ1-2; TRBD1 might be the D (5 bases). The germline V and J ends were trimmed by 2 bases and 6 bases, with 19 bases remaining between them. Germline V gives CDR1 MNHEY, CDR2 SVGAGI. This CDR3 is built from 16 residues.

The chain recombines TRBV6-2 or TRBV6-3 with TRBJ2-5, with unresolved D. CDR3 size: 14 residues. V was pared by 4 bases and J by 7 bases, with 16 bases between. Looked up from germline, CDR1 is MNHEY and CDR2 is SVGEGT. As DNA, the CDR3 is TGTGCCAGCAGTTGTGTCGGGTCTATCGGGACCCAGTACTTC. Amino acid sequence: CASSCVGSIGTQYF.

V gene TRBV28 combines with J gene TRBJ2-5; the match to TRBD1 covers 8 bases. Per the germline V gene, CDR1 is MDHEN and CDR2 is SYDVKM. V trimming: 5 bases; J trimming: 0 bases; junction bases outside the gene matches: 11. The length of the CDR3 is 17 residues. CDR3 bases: TGTGCCAGCAGTCCTTCGGACAGGGCCGACTACCAAGAGACCCAGTACTTC. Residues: CASSPSDRADYQETQYF.

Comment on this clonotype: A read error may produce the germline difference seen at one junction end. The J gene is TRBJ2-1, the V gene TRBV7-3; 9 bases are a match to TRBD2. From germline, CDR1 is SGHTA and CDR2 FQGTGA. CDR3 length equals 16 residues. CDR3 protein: CASSLQSGGWNNEQFF. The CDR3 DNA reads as TGCGCCAGCAGCTTACAGAGCGGGGGGTGGAACAATGAGCAGTTCTTC.

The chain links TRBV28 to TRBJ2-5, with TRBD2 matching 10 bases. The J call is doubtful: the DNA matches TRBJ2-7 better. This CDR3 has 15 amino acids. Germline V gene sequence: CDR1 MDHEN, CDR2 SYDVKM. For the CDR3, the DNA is TGTGCCAGCAGTTTTGTAGGGCTAGCGGGGGTCGAGCAGTACTTC. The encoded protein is CASSFVGLAGVEQYF.

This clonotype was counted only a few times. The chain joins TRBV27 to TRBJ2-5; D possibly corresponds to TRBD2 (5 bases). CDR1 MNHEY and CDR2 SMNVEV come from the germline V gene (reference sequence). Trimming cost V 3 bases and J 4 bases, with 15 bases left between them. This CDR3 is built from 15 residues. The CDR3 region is CASSFWAGAGETQYF. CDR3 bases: TGTGCCAGCAGTTTCTGGGCGGGCGCAGGAGAGACCCAGTACTTC.

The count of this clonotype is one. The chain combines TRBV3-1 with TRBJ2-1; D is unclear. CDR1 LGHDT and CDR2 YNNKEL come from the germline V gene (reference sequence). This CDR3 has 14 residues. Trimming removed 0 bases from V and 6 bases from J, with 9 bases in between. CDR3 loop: CASSQDLQFNEQFF. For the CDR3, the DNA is TGTGCCAGCAGCCAAGATTTACAGTTCAATGAGCAGTTCTTC.

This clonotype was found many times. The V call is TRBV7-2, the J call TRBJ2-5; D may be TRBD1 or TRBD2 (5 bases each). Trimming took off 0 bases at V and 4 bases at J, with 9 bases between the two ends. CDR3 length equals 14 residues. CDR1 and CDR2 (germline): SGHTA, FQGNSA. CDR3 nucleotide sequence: TGTGCCAGCAGCTTAGCGGGACCCGGAGAGACCCAGTACTTC. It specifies CASSLAGPGETQYF.

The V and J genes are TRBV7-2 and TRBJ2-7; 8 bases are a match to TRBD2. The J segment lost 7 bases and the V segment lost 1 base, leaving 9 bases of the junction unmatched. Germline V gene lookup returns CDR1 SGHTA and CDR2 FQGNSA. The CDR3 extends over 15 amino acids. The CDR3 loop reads CASSLGDSRGGEQYF. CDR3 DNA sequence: TGTGCCAGCAGCTTAGGGGACTCACGGGGGGGGGAGCAGTACTTC.

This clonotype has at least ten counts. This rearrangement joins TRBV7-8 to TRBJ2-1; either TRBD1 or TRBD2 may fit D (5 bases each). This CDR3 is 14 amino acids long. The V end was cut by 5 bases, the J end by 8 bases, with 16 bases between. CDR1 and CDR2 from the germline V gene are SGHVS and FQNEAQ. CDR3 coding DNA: TGTGCCAGCAGCGTAACCCAAAGGGACGATGAGCAGTTCTTC. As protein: CASSVTQRDDEQFF.

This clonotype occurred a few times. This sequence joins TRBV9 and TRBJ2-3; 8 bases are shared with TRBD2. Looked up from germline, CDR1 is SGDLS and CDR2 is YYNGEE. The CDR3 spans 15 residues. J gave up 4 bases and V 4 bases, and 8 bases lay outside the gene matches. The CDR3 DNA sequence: TGTGCCAGCAGCAACGTAGGCGGGGGGCCAGATACGCAGTATTTT. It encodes CASSNVGGGPDTQYF.

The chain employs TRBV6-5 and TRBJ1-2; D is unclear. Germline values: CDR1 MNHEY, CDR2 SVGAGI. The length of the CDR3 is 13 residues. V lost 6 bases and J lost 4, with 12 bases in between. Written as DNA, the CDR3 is TGTGCCAGCAGATTAAGACAAAGCTATGGCTACACCTTC. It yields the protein CASRLRQSYGYTF.

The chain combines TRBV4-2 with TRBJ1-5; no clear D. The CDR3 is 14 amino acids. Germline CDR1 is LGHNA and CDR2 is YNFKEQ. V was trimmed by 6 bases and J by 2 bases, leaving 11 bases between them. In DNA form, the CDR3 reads TGTGCCAGCAGTCACGAGGGAGGCAATCAGCCCCAGCATTTT. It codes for CASSHEGGNQPQHF.

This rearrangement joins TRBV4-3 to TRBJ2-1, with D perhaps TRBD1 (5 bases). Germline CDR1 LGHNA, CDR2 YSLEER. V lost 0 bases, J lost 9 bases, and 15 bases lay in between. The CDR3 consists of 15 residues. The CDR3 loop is CASSQDPQGASEQFF. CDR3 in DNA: TGCGCCAGCAGCCAAGACCCCCAAGGGGCCAGTGAGCAGTTCTTC.

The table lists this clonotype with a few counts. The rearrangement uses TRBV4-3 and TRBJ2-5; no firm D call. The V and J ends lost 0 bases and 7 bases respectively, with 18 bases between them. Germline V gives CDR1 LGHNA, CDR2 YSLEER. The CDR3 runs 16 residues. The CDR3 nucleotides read TGCGCCAGCAGCCAAGAACATGCACCTAGTTATGGGACCCAGTACTTC. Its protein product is CASSQEHAPSYGTQYF.

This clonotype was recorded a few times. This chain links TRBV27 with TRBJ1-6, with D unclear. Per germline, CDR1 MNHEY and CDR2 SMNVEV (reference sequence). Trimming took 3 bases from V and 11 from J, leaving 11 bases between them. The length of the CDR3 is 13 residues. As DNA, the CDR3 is TGTGCCAGCAGTTTTTACAGTAGTACACCCCTCCACTTT. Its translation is CASSFYSSTPLHF.

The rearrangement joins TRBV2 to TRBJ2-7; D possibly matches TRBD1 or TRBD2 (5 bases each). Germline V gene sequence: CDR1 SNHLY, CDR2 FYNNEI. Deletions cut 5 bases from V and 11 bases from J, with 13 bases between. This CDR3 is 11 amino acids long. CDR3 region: CASSPIGTEYF. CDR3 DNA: TGTGCCAGCAGTCCCATCGGGACGGAGTACTTC.